Listed here is a single T cell receptor (beta chain). Its antigen is not identified. One entry per CDR3 protein results from TCRdb running MiXCR on the RT-PCR reads. This sample has a few hundred thousand distinct CDR3 sequences, with more than 7% found just once. V lost 0 bases, J lost 2 bases, and 16 bases lay in between. The CDR3 totals 17 residues. Germline lookup yields CDR1 SGHRS and CDR2 YFSETQ. This entry comes from a study of response to subunit inactivated influenza vaccine. Overall study results and limits: With each seasonal influenza vaccination, the authors suggested, few new T cells are recruited.

The sequence came from a man between 50 and 69 years old who received an inactivated influenza vaccine. This chain links TRBV5-1 with TRBJ2-3, with D maybe TRBD2 (5 bases). The input for sequencing was PBMCs from blood, taken less than 30 months after vaccination. CDR3 sequence (DNA): TGCGCCAGCAGCTTGGAGCCCCCGGGGTTGAACACAGATACGCAGTATTTT. Its translation is CASSLEPPGLNTDTQYF.